This TCR beta chain derives from a study of PD-L1 blockade in urothelial cancer. Study background: Most patients, about 85% of the roughly 30, were males with bladder-origin cancer.

This CDR3 comprises 16 residues. V gave up 6 bases and J gave up 0 bases; unmatched junction bases: 10. Germline lookup yields CDR1 SGDLS and CDR2 YYNGEE. Sequencing used immunoSEQ multiplex PCR; TCRdb keeps in-frame clones, though not all of them. The sample includes fewer than 90,000 clones, 91% of them seen just once. The time point is: peripheral blood 6 weeks after treatment start. Each patient contributed between 1 and 8 total time points of blood mononuclear cells, pretreatment and during treatment. The starting material was PBMCs, obtained around atezolizumab (anti-PD-L1) treatment. The chain carries TRBV9 and TRBJ2-7; 9 nucleotides line up with TRBD2. The sequence derives from a woman of 80 years or more with urothelial cancer. CDR3 in amino acids: CASTPGASGTSYEQYF. Here the CDR3 DNA reads TGTGCCAGCACCCCGGGGGCTAGCGGGACCTCCTACGAGCAGTACTTC.